This is a list of T cell receptor beta chains from one sample in a study of CD8 T cells in ankylosing spondylitis. Using its own MiXCR run on the 5' RACE reads, TCRdb lists one record per CDR3 protein. The sample contains 450,000 to 550,000 distinct CDR3 sequences, roughly 5.2% of which appear only once. The material sequenced was blood, either unsorted or a sorted T cell fraction (not recorded which). These receptor sequences come from a male donor with ankylosing spondylitis. CDR3s include the opening cysteine and the closing phenylalanine or tryptophan. D genes are given only for firm matches. Only some rows state a clone size, as once, few, many or a class for expanded clones.

V: TRBV5-1; size: many; D: .; J: TRBJ1-6; length: 15; DNA: TGCGCCAGCAGCTTGGAGGGGATAAAGAATTCACCCCTCCACTTT; CDR3: CASSLEGIKNSPLHF
V: TRBV12-3/TRBV12-4; size: many; D: .; J: TRBJ2-7; length: 14; DNA: TGTGCCAGCAGTTTTTCCGGGATTTACGGCGAGCAGTACTTC; CDR3: CASSFSGIYGEQYF
V: TRBV10-3; size: many; D: .; J: TRBJ1-1; length: 11; DNA: TGTGCCATCAGAACGGCCGGGGCAGCTTTCTTT; CDR3: CAIRTAGAAFF
V: TRBV12-3/TRBV12-4; size: many; D: TRBD2; J: TRBJ2-5; length: 14; DNA: TGTGCCAGCAGGTCCGGGACTAGTATACAGACCCAGTACTTC; CDR3: CASRSGTSIQTQYF
V: TRBV5-5; size: many; D: TRBD1; J: TRBJ2-7; length: 15; DNA: TGTGCCAGCAGTCGTCAGGGGGCCAGCTCCTACGAGCAGTACTTC; CDR3: CASSRQGASSYEQYF
V: TRBV20-1; size: many; D: TRBD1; J: TRBJ1-3; length: 14; DNA: TGCAGTGCTCCGACAGGGAGACAAGGAAACACCATATATTTT; CDR3: CSAPTGRQGNTIYF
V: TRBV6-6; size: many; D: .; J: TRBJ2-3; length: 12; DNA: TGTGCCAGCAGGACATACACAGATACGCAGTATTTT; CDR3: CASRTYTDTQYF
V: TRBV27; size: many; D: TRBD2; J: TRBJ2-5; length: 16; DNA: TGTGCCAGCAGGGGACTAGCGGGAGTCGAACAAGAGACCCAGTACTTC; CDR3: CASRGLAGVEQETQYF
V: TRBV28; size: .; D: .; J: TRBJ1-1; length: 16; DNA: TGTGCCAGCAGTCCCACCATGGGCAAAGGGGACACTGAAGCTTTCTTT; CDR3: CASSPTMGKGDTEAFF
V: TRBV11-2; size: many; D: .; J: TRBJ2-7; length: 13; DNA: TGTGCCAGCAGCTTAGGTCCGCTAGCCGGGCAGTACTTC; CDR3: CASSLGPLAGQYF
V: TRBV4-3; size: many; D: .; J: TRBJ2-1; length: 17; DNA: TGCGCCAGCAGCCAAGGGACGAGGGTGAATCGTTACAATGAGCAGTTCTTC; CDR3: CASSQGTRVNRYNEQFF
V: TRBV29-1; size: many; D: TRBD1; J: TRBJ2-1; length: 15; DNA: TGCAGCGTGGTCCTCACAGGGGGCAGGAACAATGAGCAGTTCTTC; CDR3: CSVVLTGGRNNEQFF
V: TRBV29-1; size: many; D: .; J: TRBJ2-1; length: 10; DNA: TGCAGCCTCGGTAATAATGAGCAGTTCTTC; CDR3: CSLGNNEQFF
V: TRBV7-9; size: many; D: .; J: TRBJ2-7; length: 14; DNA: TGTGCCAGCAGCTCTCTGGACAGCCAGTACGAGCAGTACTTC; CDR3: CASSSLDSQYEQYF
V: TRBV4-2; size: many; D: .; J: TRBJ1-2; length: 14; DNA: TGTGCCAGCAGCCAGGATTACCTAGGGTATGGCTACACCTTC; CDR3: CASSQDYLGYGYTF
V: TRBV12-3/TRBV12-4; size: many; D: .; J: TRBJ2-2; length: 13; DNA: TGTGCCAGTACAGGGTCGGGCACCGGGGAGCTGTTTTTT; CDR3: CASTGSGTGELFF
V: TRBV21-1; size: few; D: .; J: TRBJ2-3; length: 15; DNA: TGTGCCAGCTGGAACGAGGATTCGGACACAGATACGCAGTATTTT; CDR3: CASWNEDSDTDTQYF
V: TRBV20-1; size: few; D: .; J: TRBJ2-3; length: 12; DNA: TGCAGTGCTGAGGCACGCACAGATACGCAGTATTTT; CDR3: CSAEARTDTQYF
V: TRBV12-3/TRBV12-4; size: many; D: .; J: TRBJ2-5; length: 14; DNA: TGTGCCAGCAGTTTTGGTGTGGCCCAAGAGACCCAGTACTTC; CDR3: CASSFGVAQETQYF
V: TRBV7-9; size: many; D: TRBD1; J: TRBJ2-2; length: 17; DNA: TGTGCCAGCTTTACCCCCCCGGGACAGCTTACCACCGGGGAGCTGTTTTTT; CDR3: CASFTPPGQLTTGELFF
V: TRBV6-2/TRBV6-3; size: few; D: .; J: TRBJ2-2; length: 14; DNA: TGTGCCAGCAGTTACTCGAGGCTGCACGGGGAGCTGTTTTTT; CDR3: CASSYSRLHGELFF
V: TRBV6-2/TRBV6-3; size: many; D: TRBD1; J: TRBJ2-5; length: 17; DNA: TGTGCCAGCAGTTCTAGCCCAAACAGGGGCTGGTTCGAGACCCAGTACTTC; CDR3: CASSSSPNRGWFETQYF
V: TRBV10-3; size: .; D: .; J: TRBJ1-1; length: 18; DNA: TGTGCCATCAGTGAGGTTGGAGGAAGCCCCCTAGGGAAAACTGAAGCTTTCTTT; CDR3: CAISEVGGSPLGKTEAFF
V: TRBV20-1; size: many; D: TRBD2; J: TRBJ2-5; length: 14; DNA: TGCAGTGCTAGAGATATCGGGAGGTCAGAGACCCAGTACTTC; CDR3: CSARDIGRSETQYF
V: TRBV6-5; size: many; D: .; J: TRBJ1-3; length: 15; DNA: TGTGCCAGCAGTTACTCAAGACTCCGTGGAAACACCATATATTTT; CDR3: CASSYSRLRGNTIYF
V: TRBV6-2/TRBV6-3; size: many; D: .; J: TRBJ2-1; length: 12; DNA: TGTGCCAGCACTTTCAGGGAAAATGAGCAGTTCTTC; CDR3: CASTFRENEQFF
V: TRBV29-1; size: many; D: .; J: TRBJ2-1; length: 14; DNA: TGCAGCGTTGAAGGCGCCGCGGGGCGACAGGAGCAGTTCTTC; CDR3: CSVEGAAGRQEQFF
V: TRBV11-1; size: many; D: TRBD1; J: TRBJ2-1; length: 19; DNA: TGTGCCAGCAGCTTACCCCGGACAGGGGGACTCCCCCCTTGGAATGAGCAGTTCTTC; CDR3: CASSLPRTGGLPPWNEQFF
V: TRBV9; size: many; D: .; J: TRBJ2-7; length: 14; DNA: TGTGCCAGCAGCCCGACGGTGAGCTCCTACGAGCAGTACTTC; CDR3: CASSPTVSSYEQYF
V: TRBV27; size: .; D: .; J: TRBJ2-6; length: 18; DNA: TGTGCCAGCAGTCCGCTCCGCCGGGACGGCTCTGGGGCCAACGTCCTGACTTTC; CDR3: CASSPLRRDGSGANVLTF
V: TRBV24-1; size: many; D: .; J: TRBJ2-1; length: 15; DNA: TGTGCCACCAGTGAAGGCGCCCCCCATTACAATGAGCAGTTCTTC; CDR3: CATSEGAPHYNEQFF
V: TRBV5-1; size: .; D: .; J: TRBJ2-5; length: 15; DNA: TGCGCCAGCAGCTTGCGAACCCTCGGGAGTGAGACCCAGTACTTC; CDR3: CASSLRTLGSETQYF
V: TRBV7-9; size: many; D: .; J: TRBJ1-4; length: 14; DNA: TGTGCCAGCAGCCCGGGACGGGAGAATGAAAAACTGTTTTTT; CDR3: CASSPGRENEKLFF